This T cell receptor beta chain was profiled in a study of blood T cell repertoires in COVID-19. Study as a whole: Samples of COVID-19 (acute and convalescent) were obtained from the United States, Italy and Spain. PBMCs, B-cell-depleted T cells, or T cells were the source of the cDNA or gDNA that made up the material.

Original processing methods: The assay estimated nucleated cells by amplifying reference gene primers. TCRdb keeps only in-frame clones here, not all; method: immunoSEQ multiplex PCR. V and J calls and clone size are copied from that table; D and trimming were computed from the DNA. The data contain around 250,000 clones, 85% to 90% of them singletons. Sample: peripheral blood. The sequence derives from a man aged 60-69 years with acute or convalescent COVID-19.

DNA for the CDR3: TGTGCCAGCAGCTTATTATCGGGTACCTACGAGCAGTACTTC. It yields the protein CASSLLSGTYEQYF. This rearrangement joins TRBV7-9 to TRBJ2-7; no clear D. V lost 2 bases, J lost 2 bases, and 10 bases lay in between. The CDR3 contains 14 residues. Germline CDR1 and CDR2: SEHNR and FQNEAQ (reference sequence).